These 22 T cell receptor beta chains originate from one sample sequenced in a study of cytomegalovirus exposure and HLA in healthy donors. 13 Jbeta primers and 60 Vbeta primers were used for the PCR. Measured with immunoSEQ multiplex PCR; TCRdb has only the in-frame clones, and not every one. The sample has approximately 200,000 clones, 70% to 80% seen once; the top ten hold roughly 15%. The sample comprised PBMCs. The receptors were gathered from a man aged 40-49 years in good health and CMV-seronegative.

J is TRBJ1-1 and V is TRBV5-8, with 8 bases lining up with TRBD1. Per germline, CDR1 SGHTS and CDR2 YDEGEE. V lost 4 bases to trimming and J lost 1 base; unmatched junction nucleotides: 12. The CDR3 has 17 residues. The CDR3 DNA reads as TGTGCCAGCAGCCTAAGGGACAGGAAAGGCTGGAACACTGAAGCTTTCTTT. Encoded protein: CASSLRDRKGWNTEAFF.

This rearrangement joins TRBV7-9 to TRBJ1-1, with 7 positions matching TRBD1. Germline V gene data show CDR1 as SEHNR and CDR2 as FQNEAQ (reference sequence). J lost 0 bases, V lost 4 bases, and 2 bases had no gene match. This CDR3 is 14 amino acids long. CDR3 residues: CASSSGQLNTEAFF. The CDR3 region has the DNA TGTGCCAGCAGCTCGGGACAGCTGAACACTGAAGCTTTCTTT.

This sequence joins TRBV30 and TRBJ2-7; 9 nucleotides line up with TRBD1. Trimming cost V 4 bases and J 5 bases; bases outside gene matches: 6. Per the germline V gene, CDR1 is GTSNPN and CDR2 is SVGIG (reference sequence). This CDR3 region has 13 residues. CDR3 nucleotides: TGTGCCTGGATGGACAGGGGCTTCGACGAGCAGTACTTC. This sequence encodes CAWMDRGFDEQYF.

The gene calls are TRBV7-8 and TRBJ1-2; a weak D match, TRBD1 (6 bases). V shed 3 bases and J shed 5 bases, with 16 bases lying between them. The CDR3 is made up of 15 amino acids. Per germline, CDR1 SGHVS and CDR2 FQNEAQ. The CDR3 DNA reads as TGTGCCAGCAGCTTCCTAGGACAGAGTCCTTATGGCTACACCTTC. Protein: CASSFLGQSPYGYTF.

The gene calls are TRBV7-9 and TRBJ2-5, with D possibly being TRBD2 (6 bases). The CDR3 has 17 residues. Germline V gives CDR1 SEHNR, CDR2 FQNEAQ (reference sequence). Trimming left V 5 bases short and J 2 bases short, with 21 bases between. CDR3 nucleotides: TGTGCCAGCAGCCCCCCTCTAACGGGACTCATGCAAGAGACCCAGTACTTC. Translated: CASSPPLTGLMQETQYF.

This chain links TRBV4-3 with TRBJ1-1; 8 positions agree with TRBD1. The J segment lost 4 bases and the V segment lost 2 bases, leaving 9 bases of the junction unmatched. The CDR3 sequence is 16 residues long. The V gene's germline CDR1 is LGHNA and CDR2 YSLEER. Here the CDR3 reads CASSQKPGTGGTEAFF. The CDR3 coding sequence is TGCGCCAGCAGCCAAAAGCCCGGGACAGGAGGCACTGAAGCTTTCTTT.

The DNA for the CDR3 is TGTGCCTGGAGTGTACGGTCAGGGGTTGAAAAGCAGTACTTC. The encoded protein is CAWSVRSGVEKQYF. The chain carries TRBV30 and TRBJ2-7; perhaps TRBD1 as D (6 bases). This CDR3 has 14 amino acids. From germline, CDR1 is GTSNPN and CDR2 SVGIG (reference sequence). The ends were cut back, 0 bases at V and 8 bases at J, with 17 bases in the middle.

The chain uses TRBV5-1 and TRBJ1-1, with D possibly matching TRBD1 (6 bases). Germline assignment: CDR1 SGHRS and CDR2 YFSETQ. CDR3 length: 14 amino acids. Trimming stripped 7 bases from V and 6 bases from J, with 19 bases between. This CDR3 is CASRVEAEGAEAFF. As DNA, the CDR3 is TGCGCCAGCCGCGTGGAGGCCGAGGGGGCTGAAGCTTTCTTT. The entire variable domain, with the rest obtained from reference TRBV5-1 and TRBJ1-1, is as follows: KAGVTQTPRYLIKTRGQQVTLSCSPISGHRSVSWYQQTPGQGLQFLFEYFSETQRNKGNFPGRFSGRQFSNSRSEMNVSTLELGDSALYLCASRVEAEGAEAFFGQGTRLTVV.

This clone was picked up one time. The V call is TRBV25-1, the J call TRBJ2-7; 12 positions match TRBD2. This CDR3 spans 14 amino acids. Losses at the gene ends were 9 bases for V and 2 bases for J; bases not matched to a gene: 5. Germline V lookup: CDR1 MGHDK, CDR2 SYGVNS. The DNA of the CDR3 is TGTGCCAGTCCCGGGACTAGCGGGCCCTACGAGCAGTACTTC. Translated, it gives CASPGTSGPYEQYF.

This clone was seen only a few times. The chain carries TRBV11-1 and TRBJ1-2, with D unclear. CDR3 length equals 12 residues. Germline V lookup: CDR1 SGHAT, CDR2 FQDESV (reference sequence). Trimming stripped 1 base from V and 5 bases from J, with 5 bases between. The CDR3 DNA follows: TGTGCCAGCAGCTTAGGAGATTATGGCTACACCTTC. The encoded protein is CASSLGDYGYTF.

The chain couples TRBV14 to TRBJ2-1; 8 bases map to TRBD2. CDR1 SGHDN and CDR2 FVKESK come from the germline V gene. The CDR3 has 16 amino acids. The junction had 7 bases not matched to a gene; V was cut back by 4 bases and J by 2 bases. In DNA, the CDR3 is TGTGCCAGCAGCCCTTTAGCGGGATTCCCCTACAATGAGCAGTTCTTC. This encodes CASSPLAGFPYNEQFF.

This clone was observed a handful of times. V is TRBV27 and J is TRBJ2-7; 7 bases fit TRBD2. This CDR3 contains 15 residues. The ends lost 2 bases at V and 2 bases at J; junction bases unmatched: 6. Germline V lookup: CDR1 MNHEY, CDR2 SMNVEV (reference sequence). CDR3 bases: TGTGCCAGCAGTTTAGAGAAAGCGGGACCCTACGAGCAGTACTTC. As protein: CASSLEKAGPYEQYF.

J is TRBJ2-7 and V is TRBV19, with D hard to call. Germline CDR1 and CDR2: LNHDA and SQIVND (reference sequence). There are 12 residues in the CDR3. The V gene lost 8 bases and the J gene lost 3 bases, with 11 bases spanning the gap. The CDR3 DNA is TGTGCCAGTTCCGGGTCCTACTACGAGCAGTACTTC. It translates to CASSGSYYEQYF.

This clone was detected only a few times. The rearrangement uses TRBV15 and TRBJ2-5, with D possibly matching TRBD1 (6 bases). Trimming cost V 2 bases and J 0 bases, with 16 bases left between them. Germline V CDR1 and CDR2: LNHNV, YYDKDF (reference sequence). The CDR3 is 17 residues long. In nucleotides, the CDR3 is TGTGCCACCAGCAGAACCACAGGGTCCCGGTACCAAGAGACCCAGTACTTC. It encodes CATSRTTGSRYQETQYF.

This clone was seen a few times. The J gene is TRBJ2-7, the V gene TRBV9, with 9 bases that match TRBD2. The CDR3 extends over 16 amino acids. Germline CDR1 and CDR2: SGDLS and YYNGEE. V was pared by 1 base and J by 0 bases, with 5 bases of the junction left unmatched. The CDR3 reads CASSVQASGASYEQYF. CDR3 DNA sequence: TGTGCCAGCAGCGTACAGGCTAGCGGGGCCTCCTACGAGCAGTACTTC.

This clone was recorded a few times. The chain is built from TRBV10-3 and TRBJ2-3, with a possible D match to TRBD2 (6 bases). The CDR3 spans 14 residues. V shed 7 bases and J shed 1 base, with 12 bases lying between them. Germline V gene sequence: CDR1 ENHRY, CDR2 SYGVKD. CDR3 sequence (DNA): TGTGCCATCACCGGAGGGGACGGCACAGATACGCAGTATTTT. This codes for CAITGGDGTDTQYF.

The chain employs TRBV27 and TRBJ1-1; tentatively, D is TRBD1 (5 bases). CDR1 is MNHEY and CDR2 is SMNVEV in the germline V gene (reference sequence). The CDR3 sequence is 13 residues long. V was pared by 4 bases and J by 1 base, with 7 bases between. The CDR3 nucleotides are TGTGCCAGCAGTTCGACAGCGAACACTGAAGCTTTCTTT. Protein product: CASSSTANTEAFF.

A single count supports this clone. The rearrangement uses TRBV15 and TRBJ2-1, with 7 bases matching TRBD1. This CDR3 contains 14 residues. V shed 5 bases and J 1 base; nucleotides not matched to a gene: 2. Germline-derived CDR1 and CDR2 are LNHNV and YYDKDF (reference sequence). The CDR3: CATSRTGSYNEQFF. As DNA, the CDR3 is TGTGCCACCAGCCGGACAGGATCCTACAATGAGCAGTTCTTC.

This clone was observed once. This chain uses TRBV7-2 with TRBJ1-1; tentative D call: TRBD1 (5 bases). Trimming removed 5 bases from V and 4 bases from J, with 14 bases in between. The germline gives CDR1 SGHTA, CDR2 FQGNSA. This CDR3 contains 14 residues. In DNA form, the CDR3 reads TGTGCCAGCAGCCCTAACCTGGGGGGCACTGAAGCTTTCTTT. Its translation: CASSPNLGGTEAFF.

About this clone: A read error may account for a junction end that differs from germline. The V call is TRBV10-3, the J call TRBJ1-3; D is ambiguous. This CDR3 comprises 14 residues. Looked up from germline, CDR1 is ENHRY and CDR2 is SYGVKD. This chain's CDR3 is CAISELLSGDTIYF. The CDR3, as DNA: TGTGCCATCAGTGAGCTCCTCTCTGGAGACACCATATATTTT.

This sequence joins TRBV15 and TRBJ2-2; D gene uncertain. V lost 0 bases to trimming and J lost 0 bases, with 8 bases between them. The CDR3 is made up of 16 amino acids. The V gene's germline CDR1 is LNHNV and CDR2 YYDKDF (reference sequence). The CDR3 protein is CATSRDLATNTGELFF. CDR3 coding DNA: TGTGCCACCAGCAGAGATTTGGCAACGAACACCGGGGAGCTGTTTTTT.

This clone was seen only a few times. CDR3 sequence (DNA): TGTGCCAGCAGTGAACCAGGCTCAGTTTCCTTTGACAACATTCAGTACTTC. This sequence encodes CASSEPGSVSFDNIQYF. The chain links TRBV2 to TRBJ2-4; D remains ambiguous. The ends were cut back, 2 bases at V and 7 bases at J, with 21 bases in the middle. The CDR3 has 17 amino acids. CDR1 and CDR2 from the germline V gene are SNHLY and FYNNEI.